This T cell receptor (beta chain) was retrieved from a study of T-cell reconstitution after alpha-beta-depleted transplantation in children. Researchers prepared the TCRbeta library using unique molecular identifiers, the study reports. MiXCR, run by TCRdb on the PCR reads, gives a single entry per CDR3 protein. The repertoire has approximately 510,000 distinct CDR3 sequences, around 16% of them found once; the top ten carry over 3%. This CDR3 has 15 amino acids. The germline gives CDR1 SEHNR, CDR2 FQNEAQ (reference sequence). Trimming removed 3 bases from V and 2 bases from J, with 14 bases in between. This clonotype was observed a handful of times.

The source is a human donor who donated a stem cell graft to a child with acute lymphoblastic leukemia. The material sequenced was PBMCs from the stem cell graft donor, taken from the stem cell graft. The genes are TRBV7-9 and TRBJ2-7, with TRBD2 as a possible D gene (6 bases). CDR3 DNA sequence: TGTGCCAGCAGCTTTGCCTCGGGAGTGGCCTACGAGCAGTACTTC. It specifies CASSFASGVAYEQYF.